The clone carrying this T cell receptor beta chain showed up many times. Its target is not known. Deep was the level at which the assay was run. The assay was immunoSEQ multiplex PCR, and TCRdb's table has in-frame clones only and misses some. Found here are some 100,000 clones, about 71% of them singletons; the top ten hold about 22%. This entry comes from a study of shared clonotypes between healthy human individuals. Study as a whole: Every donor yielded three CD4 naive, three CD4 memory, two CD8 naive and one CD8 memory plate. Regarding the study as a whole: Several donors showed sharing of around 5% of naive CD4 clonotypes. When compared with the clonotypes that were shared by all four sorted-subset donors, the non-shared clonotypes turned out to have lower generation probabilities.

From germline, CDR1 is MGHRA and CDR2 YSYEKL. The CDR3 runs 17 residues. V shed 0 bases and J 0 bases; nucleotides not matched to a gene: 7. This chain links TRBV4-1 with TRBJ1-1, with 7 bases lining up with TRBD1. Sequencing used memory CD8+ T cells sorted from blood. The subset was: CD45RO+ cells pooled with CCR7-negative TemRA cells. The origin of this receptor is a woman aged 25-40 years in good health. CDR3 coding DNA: TGCGCCAGCAGCCAAGACCTGGGACAGCTGATGAACACTGAAGCTTTCTTT. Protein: CASSQDLGQLMNTEAFF.